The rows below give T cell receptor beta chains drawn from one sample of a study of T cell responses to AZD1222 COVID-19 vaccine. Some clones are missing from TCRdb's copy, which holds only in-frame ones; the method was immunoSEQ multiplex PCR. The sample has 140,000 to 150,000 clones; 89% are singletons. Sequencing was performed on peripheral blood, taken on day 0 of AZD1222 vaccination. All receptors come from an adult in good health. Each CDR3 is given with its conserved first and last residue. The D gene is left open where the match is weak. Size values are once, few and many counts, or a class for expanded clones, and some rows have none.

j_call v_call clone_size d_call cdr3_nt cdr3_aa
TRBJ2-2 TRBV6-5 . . TGTGCCAGCAGTTACGAGGGGGCCGGGGAGCTGTTTTTT CASSYEGAGELFF
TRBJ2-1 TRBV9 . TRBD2 TGTGCCAGCAGCGTCCTAGCGGGAGGGGGGAATGAGCAGTTCTTC CASSVLAGGGNEQFF
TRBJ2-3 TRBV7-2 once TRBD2 TGTGCCAGCAGCCTACCCCCGGGACTAGTGGCCACAGATACGCAGTATTTT CASSLPPGLVATDTQYF
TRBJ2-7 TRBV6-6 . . TGTGCCAGTACGCAGGGGTACGAGCAGTACTTC CASTQGYEQYF
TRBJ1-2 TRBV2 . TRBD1 TGTGCCAGCAGTCCCTCGGCGAGACAGGGCAGCTATGGCTACACCTTC CASSPSARQGSYGYTF
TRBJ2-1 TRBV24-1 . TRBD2 TGTGCCACCAGTGTGGGGACTAGCGGGAGTGATGAGCAGTTCTTC CATSVGTSGSDEQFF
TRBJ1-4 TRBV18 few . TGTGCCAGCTCGCGCGACACGGGCGAAAAACTGTTTTTT CASSRDTGEKLFF
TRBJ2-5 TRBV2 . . TGTGCCAGCTGTTACAACCAAGAGACCCAGTACTTC CASCYNQETQYF
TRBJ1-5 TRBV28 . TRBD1 TGTGCCAGCAGTCTCCCGACAGGGATGTCCCAGCATTTT CASSLPTGMSQHF
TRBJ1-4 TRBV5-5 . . TGTGCCAGCAGCTTGCGGGCAGGGGTTGGGGAAAAACTGTTTTTT CASSLRAGVGEKLFF